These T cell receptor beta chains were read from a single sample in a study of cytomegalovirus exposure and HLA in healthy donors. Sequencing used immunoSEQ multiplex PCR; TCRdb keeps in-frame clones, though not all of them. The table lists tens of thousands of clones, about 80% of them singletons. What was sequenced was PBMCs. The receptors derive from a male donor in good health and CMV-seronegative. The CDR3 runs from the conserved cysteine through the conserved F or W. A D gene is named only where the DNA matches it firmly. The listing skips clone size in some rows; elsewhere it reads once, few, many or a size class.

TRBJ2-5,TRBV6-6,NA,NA,TGTGCCAGCAGTTACCCTGACGGGCAAGAGACCCAGTACTTC,CASSYPDGQETQYF
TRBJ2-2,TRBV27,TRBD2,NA,TGTGCCAGCAGTTTCGGACTAGCGACCGGGGAGCTGTTTTTT,CASSFGLATGELFF
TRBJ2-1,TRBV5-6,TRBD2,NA,TGTGCCAGCAGCCCGGGACTAGCGGGTGTCGTCTCCTACAATGAGCAGTTCTTC,CASSPGLAGVVSYNEQFF
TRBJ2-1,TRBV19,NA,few,TGTGCCAGTAGTATAGGGGGGACTTCCTACAATGAGCAGTTCTTC,CASSIGGTSYNEQFF
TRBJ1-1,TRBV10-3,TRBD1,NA,TGTGCCATCAGTGAGCCTGGGGACAGGATGAACACTGAAGCTTTCTTT,CAISEPGDRMNTEAFF
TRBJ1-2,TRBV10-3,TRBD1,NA,TGTGCCATCAGTGGGGACAGGGGCTATGGCTACACCTTC,CAISGDRGYGYTF
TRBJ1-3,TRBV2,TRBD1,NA,TGTGCCAGCAGAACCGGGACAGGTGGAAACACCATATATTTT,CASRTGTGGNTIYF
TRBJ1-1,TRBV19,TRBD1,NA,TGTGCCAGTAGTACCGGACAGGGGGCTTGGGCTTTCTTT,CASSTGQGAWAFF
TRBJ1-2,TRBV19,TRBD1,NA,TGTGCCAGCAAGGGGACAAAACAGGGGGCTGGGGGCTACACCTTC,CASKGTKQGAGGYTF
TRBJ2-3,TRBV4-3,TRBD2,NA,TGCGCCAGCAGCCCTAGACGGGCTAGCGGGGGGACAGATACGCAGTATTTT,CASSPRRASGGTDTQYF
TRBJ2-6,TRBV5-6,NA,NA,TGTGCCAGCAGCTTGGGGCAAGGGGTTTCTGGGGCCAACGTCCTGACTTTC,CASSLGQGVSGANVLTF
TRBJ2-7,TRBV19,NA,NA,TGTGCCAGTAGTCCTGGACACCCCTACGAGCAGTACTTC,CASSPGHPYEQYF
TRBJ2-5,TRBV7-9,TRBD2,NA,TGTGCCAGCAGCCCCGGACTAGCGGGAACCAAACCAGAGACCCAGTACTTC,CASSPGLAGTKPETQYF
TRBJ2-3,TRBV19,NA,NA,TGTGCCACCCCGCTATTCAGCGGAGGCACAGATACGCAGTATTTT,CATPLFSGGTDTQYF
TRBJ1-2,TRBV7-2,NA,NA,TGTGCCAGCAGCCCTGGGGAGGGACTCTCCCACTATGGCTACACCTTC,CASSPGEGLSHYGYTF
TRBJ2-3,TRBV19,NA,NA,TGTGCCAGTAGTCTCCGCCGACAATCAAGCACAGATACGCAGTATTTT,CASSLRRQSSTDTQYF
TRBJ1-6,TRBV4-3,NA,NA,TGCGCCAGCAGCCAAGAGCCAGGGGATAATTCACCCCTCCACTTT,CASSQEPGDNSPLHF
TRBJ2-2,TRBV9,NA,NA,TGTGCCAGCAGCCTTGGGACTTTTGACCGAACCGGGGAGCTGTTTTTT,CASSLGTFDRTGELFF
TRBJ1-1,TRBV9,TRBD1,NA,TGTGCCAGCAGCCCCCGGACAGGAGCTCCTGAAGCTTTCTTT,CASSPRTGAPEAFF